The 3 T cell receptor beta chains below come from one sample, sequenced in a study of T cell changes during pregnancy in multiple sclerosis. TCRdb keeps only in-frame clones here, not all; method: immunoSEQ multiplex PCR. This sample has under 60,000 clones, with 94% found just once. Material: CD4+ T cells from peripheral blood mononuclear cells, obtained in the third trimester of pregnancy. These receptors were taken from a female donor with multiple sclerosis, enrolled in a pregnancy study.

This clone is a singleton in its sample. Written as DNA, the CDR3 is TGCGCCAGCAGCTCTTCAGGGGTGACCGGGGAGCTGTTTTTT. This sequence encodes CASSSSGVTGELFF. This rearrangement joins TRBV5-1 to TRBJ2-2; tentative D call: TRBD1 (6 bases). CDR1 is SGHRS and CDR2 is YFSETQ in the germline V gene. Between the trimmed V and J ends, which lost 3 bases and 5 bases, there was a span of 11 bases. This CDR3 is built from 14 residues.

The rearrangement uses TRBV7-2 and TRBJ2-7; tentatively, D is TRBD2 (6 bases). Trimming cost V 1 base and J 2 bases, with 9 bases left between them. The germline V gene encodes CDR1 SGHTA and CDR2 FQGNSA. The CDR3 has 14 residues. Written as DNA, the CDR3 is TGTGCCAGCAGCTTAGGCGGGGTCGCCTACGAGCAGTACTTC. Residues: CASSLGGVAYEQYF. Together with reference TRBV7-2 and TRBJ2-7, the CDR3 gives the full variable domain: GAGVSQSPSNKVTEKGKDVELRCDPISGHTALYWYRQSLGQGLEFLIYFQGNSAPDKSGLPSDRFSAERTGGSVSTLTIQRTQQEDSAVYLCASSLGGVAYEQYFGPGTRLTVT.

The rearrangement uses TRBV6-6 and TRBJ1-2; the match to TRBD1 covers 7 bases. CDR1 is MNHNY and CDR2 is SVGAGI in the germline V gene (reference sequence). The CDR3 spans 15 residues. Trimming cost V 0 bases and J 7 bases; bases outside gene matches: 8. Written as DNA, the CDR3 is TGTGCCAGCAGTTACTCGACTAGAGGGGGCCGTGGCTACACCTTC. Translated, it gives CASSYSTRGGRGYTF.